Reported below is one TCR beta chain. The clone's antigen remains unknown. No base quality values were provided; no much bigger clone lies one nucleotide off. Libraries were made using the immunoSEQ multiplex PCR assay. The multiplex PCR relied on a mix of 60 forward primers for TCR Vbeta segments and 13 reverse primers for TCR Jbeta segments. A multiplex PCR assay on genomic DNA amplified the CDR3 region of rearranged TCR beta genes. Amplified TCR beta libraries were sequenced as 87-base-pair reads on the Illumina HiSeq System. Per the authors' processing: A later analysis counted some 80 million unique TCR beta chains across the 500 to 850 repertoires, and about 10 million of these chains were shared by at least two donors. Raw reads were error-corrected and collapsed into unique sequences by a nearest-neighbor algorithm in which closely related sequences were merged to remove PCR and sequencing errors. V, D and J gene segments were assigned by aligning CDR3 sequences to IMGT reference sequences. For a sequence to be retained, a match of at least six nucleotides to both a V gene segment and a J gene segment was required. Rearrangements were called productive when the CDR3 lacked stop codons and stayed in frame with V and J; all others were non-productive. CDR3 was defined by IMGT convention, running from the second conserved V-encoded cysteine to the conserved J-encoded phenylalanine. The earlier analysis of fewer than 750 of the donors excluded sequences that lacked an unambiguous match to a single V gene segment. In an earlier analysis of approximately 550 of the donors, V segments were called functional above 56.7% productive rearrangements and were called segregating when the between-donor standard deviation exceeded 5%. To diagnose cytomegalovirus status from the catalog of TCR beta chain sequences, a statistical classification framework was built. V and J gene assignment, in a later analysis, came from comparing TCR nucleotide sequences with IMGT/GENE-DB human TR gene sequences. The TCRdist pipeline was used in a later analysis to assign CDR3 sequences and most-parsimonious VDJ recombination scenarios. In a later analysis, every TCR beta chain was defined by the combination of its CDR3 amino acid sequence and its V-gene family, and reads without a unique V-gene family were dropped. To address suspected cross-contamination and a sequencing artifact, a later analysis removed a few hundred highly shared, low-generation-probability nucleotide sequences. In a later analysis, a clonal expansion index for each public chain was calculated from normalized within-repertoire ranks of inferred template counts. In a later analysis, generation probabilities were computed with a VDJ recombination model fitted to out-of-frame rearrangements, and the resulting probabilities were checked against IGoR. In a later analysis, hypergeometric tests were used to score TCR-TCR, TCR-HLA and TCR-CMV co-occurrence, with a repertoire-size bias correction applied to TCR pairs. A later analysis estimated false discovery rates by permuting HLA or CMV assignments 20 times. In a later analysis, co-occurring TCRs were grouped using DBSCAN, and TCRdist sequence similarity was added for clustering within HLA-allele-positive subsets. Co-occurrence clustering excluded repertoires with fewer than 30,000 or more than 120,000 public chains, plus five with anomalous nucleotide sharing. TCRdb mirrors the immuneACCESS table, restricted to in-frame sequences. Some clones are absent from its copies; in checked studies, under half trace to an unresolved V gene, and the reason for the others is unknown. That table gives V, J and clone size, and the DNA gave D and trimming. The sample has approximately 200,000 clones on record, approximately 79% of them singletons. The ten largest clones take up 1.6% of the sample.

CDR1 is given as MDHEN and CDR2 as SYDVKM, both from the germline V gene. From the cysteine up to the phenylalanine, the CDR3 has a length of 15 residues. The DNA shown is the 45-base CDR3, in frame from base 1. The junction carries 11 bases between V and J, which are trimmed by 2 bases and 1 base respectively. This record belongs to a study of cytomegalovirus exposure and HLA in healthy donors (dated by TCRdb to about 2017). Regarding the complete study: An earlier analysis of approximately 600 of the donors reported approximately 300 Gb of sequence data and 117 million unique TCR beta sequences from approximately 180 million T cells. Around 330 gigabases of sequencing data and roughly 81 million unique TCR sequences made up an early release that covered nearly 650 HLA-typed donors. Among the roughly 430 genotyped donors, around 81% belonged to the genetic ancestry cluster associated with self-reported Caucasian donors. The study aimed to test whether signatures of past pathogen exposure could be identified by cataloging public T cell receptors. The study used immunosequencing to profile the T cell repertoires of 666 subjects and linked those repertoires to cytomegalovirus serostatus. A separate validation cohort of about 110 different subjects was used in addition to the roughly 620-subject first cohort. The study combined high-throughput TCR immunosequencing, statistical association of individual TCRs with disease status, and machine learning to predict cytomegalovirus infection status. A later analysis re-analyzed previously published TCR beta repertoires from 660 or so donors and added high-resolution HLA genotyping to study TCR occurrence patterns. In the later analysis, no new phenotypic data were used to find candidate immune exposures; instead, reliance was placed on TCR beta sequences and their occurrence across donors. To decide whether each TCR beta V gene segment behaved as functional or pseudogenic, an earlier analysis of some 570 of the donors relied on high-throughput TCR beta sequencing. Donor age, sex, ethnicity and CMV serostatus were collected together with the repertoire data. A later genetic analysis used genome-wide SNP genotypes for about 65% of the roughly 700 donors, treating that subset as a discovery cohort. Every discovery cohort repertoire had been produced on one sequencing platform. Class I and class II HLA loci were covered by the typing at four-digit resolution. The number of typed donors differed by locus: about 629-630 for A, B, C, DRB1 and DQB1; 522 for DQA1; fewer than 610 for DPA1; and roughly 450 for DPB1. Roughly 5 DR-DQ haplotypes were handled as single units for association and clustering, since linkage in the cohort was strong. Across around 400 genotyped donors of the cohort, an average of approximately 220,000 unique TCR beta nucleotide sequences per donor were sequenced, and approximately 17% of those sequences were non-productive.

The cohort was made up of several hundred healthy bone marrow donors. All cohort members were sampled while nominally healthy, although unrecorded immune exposures were likely present. The donor was CMV seronegative and was included in the group of over 300 seronegative cohort members. A peripheral blood sample was provided by each donor, and peripheral blood mononuclear cells were used for TCR beta sequencing. Genomic DNA was extracted from the blood cell samples with the Qiagen DNeasy Blood Extraction Kit. Overall results and qualifications from the work: In the study, 150 to 200 TCR beta chains were listed as associated with cytomegalovirus. A later genetic analysis associated a missense DCLRE1C variant with V-gene and J-gene trimming of TCR beta chains, and an independent cohort replicated the association. A later analysis found that most CMV-associated TCR beta chains appeared HLA-restricted, with HLA associations seemingly driven largely by CMV exposure. Several of the top co-occurrence clusters appeared to be linked to parvovirus B19, influenza, CMV and Epstein-Barr virus, according to a later analysis. A group of highly shared sequence variants was considered likely to be a technical artifact of the sequencing pipeline. In an earlier analysis of some 500 of the donors, most TCR beta V segments were observed in productive rearrangements about 87% or about 30% of the time, broadly matching IMGT annotations. Because some donors lacked HLA typing at each locus, the association tests relied only on the typed subset. A later analysis associated about 17,000 TCR beta sequences with specific HLA alleles at a false discovery rate of 0.05. Because counts were too low, 15 to 20 rarely observed V segments, including chromosome 9 orphons, were excluded from the earlier analysis of 500 to 700 of the donors. The classifier was reported to diagnose cytomegalovirus status with high specificity and sensitivity in both the original cohort and the validation cohort. Presence/absence analyses assumed roughly uniform sequencing depth across donors, an assumption that may not hold. When HLA alleles, especially DR and DQ, strongly co-occurred, TCR associations were difficult to assign to individual alleles. According to a later analysis, TCR association rates differed among HLA loci, with DRB1 alleles showing the most associated TCRs and HLA-C alleles showing the fewest. The only immune exposure information available for the cohort was CMV serostatus. The authors suggested that the approach could potentially be generalized to other disease states and immunological phenotypes. A later analysis found that HLA-associated TCR beta chains were more clonally expanded and had lower generation probabilities than equally common non-associated chains. Three of the identified cytomegalovirus-associated TCR beta chains were confirmed in vitro to be specific for cytomegalovirus antigens. Linkage disequilibrium might explain the correlated functional status among segregating V segments, but an unknown experimental factor could not be excluded. A further reported finding was that TCR beta sequences accurately predicted the HLA-A and HLA-B alleles for most subjects in the first cohort. While some public TCRs were present in many individuals, most TCR sequences turned up only very rarely across donors. This cohort had only TCR beta chains sequenced, and the lack of alpha or paired-chain data limited which features could be detected. Because the 87-base-pair reads could not distinguish some IMGT-functional V segments, including TRBV6-2 and TRBV6-3, those segments were excluded. In a later genetic analysis, fewer N-insertions in productive TCRs were reported among donors in an Asian-associated ancestry cluster than the approximately 630-donor mean.

The chain is assembled from TRBV28 and TRBJ2-5; TRBD1 is a possible D gene, resting on 6 matching bases. This TCR derives from a woman under 30 in good health and CMV-seronegative. Sequenced input: PBMCs. Here is the DNA: TGTGCCAGCAGTTTACCCTCGACAGGCCAAGAGACCCAGTACTTC. This yields the protein CASSLPSTGQETQYF.